The next 27 T cell receptor beta chains were all read from a single sample in a study of blood T cell repertoires in COVID-19. Sequencing used immunoSEQ multiplex PCR; TCRdb keeps in-frame clones, though not all of them. The repertoire includes a few hundred thousand clones, roughly 90% of them detected once, and 2.1% sits in the top ten. Source material: peripheral blood. The receptors originated from a woman aged 55-69 years with COVID-19, enrolled during active disease.

The J gene is TRBJ2-7, the V gene TRBV18; 7 bases line up with TRBD2. The V and J ends lost 2 bases and 6 bases, in that order; junction bases with no gene match: 4. This CDR3 spans 13 amino acids. The V gene's germline CDR1 is KGHSH and CDR2 LQKENI. In DNA, the CDR3 is TGTGCCAGCTCACCAGTCACGGGGGGCGAGCAGTACTTC. It encodes CASSPVTGGEQYF. Variable domain in full (rest from reference TRBV18 and TRBJ2-7): NAGVMQNPRHLVRRRGQEARLRCSPMKGHSHVYWYRQLPEEGLKFMVYLQKENIIDESGMPKERFSAEFPKEGPSILRIQQVVRGDSAAYFCASSPVTGGEQYFGPGTRLTVT.

The genes are TRBV15 and TRBJ1-5; 10 bases agree with TRBD1. Germline V gives CDR1 LNHNV, CDR2 YYDKDF (reference sequence). Trimming removed 5 bases from V and 1 base from J; junction bases left unmatched: 5. This CDR3 is built from 16 residues. The CDR3 DNA follows: TGTGCCACCAGCGCAATGGGACAGGGGAGCAATCAGCCCCAGCATTTT. Translation gives CATSAMGQGSNQPQHF. Full variable domain (rest looked up from reference TRBV15 and TRBJ1-5): DAMVIQNPRYQVTQFGKPVTLSCSQTLNHNVMYWYQQKSSQAPKLLFHYYDKDFNNEADTPDNFQSRRPNTSFCFLDIRSPGLGDTAMYLCATSAMGQGSNQPQHFGDGTRLSIL.

The J gene is TRBJ1-2, the V gene TRBV6-5, with 10 bases aligning to TRBD1. Germline V CDR1 and CDR2: MNHEY, SVGAGI. The CDR3 spans 16 residues. The V gene end was trimmed by 0 bases and the J gene end by 5 bases; junction bases not matched to a gene: 6. CDR3 in amino acids: CASSYSRTGGTYGYTF. CDR3 nucleotide sequence: TGTGCCAGCAGTTACTCCCGGACAGGGGGAACTTATGGCTACACCTTC.

The chain joins TRBV7-9 to TRBJ1-2; maybe TRBD1 (5 bases). V shed 5 bases and J shed 7 bases, with 17 bases lying between them. Germline CDR1 reads SEHNR; CDR2 reads FQNEAQ (reference sequence). This CDR3 comprises 14 residues. The CDR3 DNA reads TGTGCCAGCAGCCCACCGGGACTCCCGGGTGGCTACACCTTC. This encodes CASSPPGLPGGYTF.

The chain recombines TRBV30 with TRBJ1-3; D is unresolved. Germline CDR1 and CDR2: GTSNPN and SVGIG (reference sequence). The CDR3 consists of 15 residues. The germline V and J ends were trimmed by 4 bases and 4 bases, with 17 bases remaining between them. The CDR3 spells CAWTTREVSGNTIYF. The CDR3 coding sequence is TGTGCCTGGACCACCCGGGAAGTCTCGGGAAACACCATATATTTT.

A single count supports this clone. The V and J genes are TRBV12-5 and TRBJ1-1, with 8 bases fitting TRBD1. Germline V gene data show CDR1 as LGHNT and CDR2 as FRNRAP. This CDR3 region has 19 residues. V gave up 0 bases and J gave up 2 bases; unmatched junction bases: 14. The CDR3 spells CASGLVIGRGLTRNTEAFF. CDR3 sequence (DNA): TGTGCTAGTGGTTTGGTAATTGGCAGGGGGCTGACCCGTAACACTGAAGCTTTCTTT.

The rearrangement joins TRBV10-3 to TRBJ2-2, with D perhaps matching TRBD1 (5 bases). The CDR3 totals 13 residues. Germline CDR1 ENHRY, CDR2 SYGVKD. V lost 11 bases and J lost 2, with 12 bases in between. The chain's CDR3 is CALRTTNTGELFF. The CDR3 DNA reads TGTGCCTTACGGACAACAAACACCGGGGAGCTGTTTTTT.

The sample holds a few counts of this clone. The CDR3 here is CASSPEGAISSPLHF. CDR3 coding DNA: TGTGCCAGCTCACCAGAGGGGGCGATAAGTTCACCCCTCCACTTT. This rearrangement joins TRBV18 to TRBJ1-6, with 7 bases that match TRBD1. The germline gives CDR1 KGHSH, CDR2 LQKENI. V gave up 2 bases and J gave up 9 bases; unmatched junction bases: 7. The CDR3 covers 15 residues.

The V call is TRBV30, the J call TRBJ1-5; no firm D call. V lost 0 bases and J 4 bases, leaving 16 bases between the germline ends. The CDR3 loop spans 16 amino acids. Germline V gene data show CDR1 as GTSNPN and CDR2 as SVGIG (reference sequence). The CDR3 spells CAWSVPGNGANQPQHF. CDR3 DNA sequence: TGTGCCTGGAGTGTACCTGGCAATGGAGCTAATCAGCCCCAGCATTTT.

The J gene is TRBJ1-5, the V gene TRBV29-1, with D perhaps TRBD1 (5 bases). V shed 6 bases and J shed 0 bases, with 9 bases lying between them. The CDR3 length is 13 residues. Germline assignment: CDR1 SQVTM and CDR2 ANQGSEA. The CDR3, as DNA: TGCAGCGTAGGGGAAAATAGCAATCAGCCCCAGCATTTT. Its translation: CSVGENSNQPQHF.

To note about this clone: One end of the junction varies from germline; a read error may be responsible. V gene TRBV7-8 combines with J gene TRBJ2-1, with TRBD2 identical over 13 bases. This CDR3 contains 16 residues. Germline V gene lookup returns CDR1 SGHVS and CDR2 FQNEAQ. In DNA form, the CDR3 reads TGTGCCAGCAGTTTAGGAACTAGCGGGGGGGCAAATGAGCAGTTCTTC. This sequence encodes CASSLGTSGGANEQFF.

The CDR3 loop reads CASSPHRRGRWVSTDTQYF. For the CDR3, the DNA is TGTGCCAGCAGCCCCCATAGGAGGGGGCGATGGGTTAGCACAGATACGCAGTATTTT. The rearrangement uses TRBV21-1 and TRBJ2-3; TRBD1 is the table's D call and was not checked against the DNA. TRBV21-1 is assigned pseudogene status. The CDR3 sequence is 19 residues long.

This sequence joins TRBV9 and TRBJ2-3, with TRBD1 as a possible D gene (5 bases). The CDR3 length is 15 residues. In germline, CDR1 is SGDLS, CDR2 YYNGEE. Between the trimmed V and J ends, which lost 4 bases and 0 bases, there was a span of 12 bases. The CDR3, as DNA: TGTGCCAGCAGCCCCAGGGTGGAGAGCACAGATACGCAGTATTTT. It encodes CASSPRVESTDTQYF.

The J gene is TRBJ1-5, the V gene TRBV6-5; 7 nucleotides align to TRBD1. Germline assignment: CDR1 MNHEY and CDR2 SVGAGI. The CDR3 has 15 residues. J lost 0 bases, V lost 6 bases, and 5 bases had no gene match. In nucleotides, the CDR3 is TGTGCCAGCAGCCGGACAGGCGATAGCAATCAGCCCCAGCATTTT. Its protein product is CASSRTGDSNQPQHF.

J is TRBJ1-2 and V is TRBV2, with 9 bases that match TRBD1. V lost 6 bases and J lost 2; bases outside the gene matches: 4. The CDR3 covers 14 residues. The germline gives CDR1 SNHLY, CDR2 FYNNEI. CDR3 loop: CASSPGQGNYGYTF. In nucleotides, the CDR3 is TGTGCCAGCAGCCCGGGACAGGGAAACTATGGCTACACCTTC.

The V call is TRBV6-5, the J call TRBJ2-7; 8 bases line up with TRBD2. CDR1 and CDR2 from the germline V gene are MNHEY and SVGAGI. The CDR3 is made up of 14 amino acids. J lost 3 bases, V lost 6 bases, and 7 bases had no gene match. This CDR3 reads CASRLAGNIYEQYF. In DNA, the CDR3 is TGTGCCAGCAGGCTAGCGGGTAATATCTACGAGCAGTACTTC.

This chain uses TRBV5-1 with TRBJ2-5; TRBD2 might be the D (6 bases). Germline CDR1 is SGHRS and CDR2 is YFSETQ. V lost 0 bases, J lost 2 bases, and 14 bases lay in between. CDR3 length equals 16 residues. The CDR3 DNA is TGCGCCAGCAGCTTGGCCCTAGTAAGCGGGCAAGAGACCCAGTACTTC. Translated, it gives CASSLALVSGQETQYF.

This rearrangement joins TRBV30 to TRBJ1-1; D perhaps matches TRBD1 (5 bases). This CDR3 has 13 amino acids. In germline, CDR1 is GTSNPN, CDR2 SVGIG (reference sequence). V was trimmed by 2 bases and J by 4 bases, leaving 11 bases between them. The CDR3 spells CAWSRNQGTEAFF. The CDR3 coding sequence is TGTGCCTGGAGTCGCAACCAGGGCACTGAAGCTTTCTTT.

This clone occurred once. This sample also contains other DNA sequences that code for the same CDR3. V and J are TRBV7-9 and TRBJ1-1, with D possibly being TRBD1 (6 bases). Germline V gene data show CDR1 as SEHNR and CDR2 as FQNEAQ (reference sequence). The V and J ends lost 5 bases and 2 bases respectively, with 12 bases between them. This CDR3 has 14 amino acids. DNA of the CDR3: TGTGCCAGCAGCCCAGGACAGACAAACACTGAAGCTTTCTTT. Its protein product is CASSPGQTNTEAFF.

The chain recombines TRBV6-5 with TRBJ1-4; tentatively, D is TRBD1 (6 bases). V was pared by 4 bases and J by 8 bases, with 14 bases between. This CDR3 has 14 amino acids. Germline CDR1 MNHEY, CDR2 SVGAGI. CDR3 residues: CASSSSGAWEKLFF. In DNA form, the CDR3 reads TGTGCCAGCAGTTCCTCGGGGGCCTGGGAAAAACTGTTTTTT.

This chain joins TRBV4-1 and TRBJ1-1, with 9 nucleotides matching TRBD1. Germline V lookup: CDR1 MGHRA, CDR2 YSYEKL. V was pared by 0 bases and J by 1 base, with 3 bases of the junction left unmatched. The CDR3 sequence is 16 residues long. CDR3 in amino acids: CASSQEGTGQNTEAFF. The CDR3 coding sequence is TGCGCCAGCAGCCAAGAAGGGACAGGGCAGAACACTGAAGCTTTCTTT.

The chain uses TRBV4-2 and TRBJ1-2; D may be TRBD1 (5 bases). Germline CDR1 LGHNA, CDR2 YNFKEQ. The CDR3 totals 16 residues. Trimming removed 1 base at V and 4 bases at J, with 16 bases between. The CDR3 sequence: CASSQGMEQEGYGYTF. The CDR3 DNA follows: TGTGCCAGCAGCCAAGGAATGGAACAGGAAGGCTATGGCTACACCTTC.

V and J are TRBV4-1 and TRBJ1-5; D is undetermined. V lost 0 bases, J lost 4 bases, and 13 bases lay in between. There are 16 residues in the CDR3. CDR1 is MGHRA and CDR2 is YSYEKL in the germline V gene. The CDR3 bases are TGCGCCAGCAGCCAAGAAACGGGAGGACGAAATCAGCCCCAGCATTTT. Encoded protein: CASSQETGGRNQPQHF.

This rearrangement joins TRBV6-2 or TRBV6-3 to TRBJ2-1, with D perhaps TRBD2 (6 bases). CDR1 is MNHEY, CDR2 SVGEGT, per germline. This CDR3 has 14 amino acids. V lost 5 bases and J lost 3, with 11 bases in between. In DNA form, the CDR3 reads TGTGCCAGCAGTCCCGCCGGGGGCTACAATGAGCAGTTCTTC. This codes for CASSPAGGYNEQFF.

V is TRBV9 and J is TRBJ2-1; 7 nucleotides align to TRBD2. Trimming took 1 base from V and 3 from J; bases not matched to a gene: 10. Germline V lookup: CDR1 SGDLS, CDR2 YYNGEE. The CDR3 extends over 17 amino acids. CDR3 bases: TGTGCCAGCAGCGTACCCTCTGGGGAGGGAGACTACAATGAGCAGTTCTTC. Its protein product is CASSVPSGEGDYNEQFF. Full variable domain (remainder filled in from reference TRBV9 and TRBJ2-1): DSGVTQTPKHLITATGQRVTLRCSPRSGDLSVYWYQQSLDQGLQFLIQYYNGEERAKGNILERFSAQQFPDLHSELNLSSLELGDSALYFCASSVPSGEGDYNEQFFGPGTRLTVL.

The chain carries TRBV6-6 and TRBJ2-1; the D gene is possibly TRBD1 (6 bases). Germline assignment: CDR1 MNHNY and CDR2 SVGAGI (reference sequence). The CDR3 has 14 residues. Trimming shortened V by 2 bases and J by 10 bases, and 15 bases separated the two germline ends. CDR3 loop: CASSYIKGESEQFF. The DNA of the CDR3 is TGTGCCAGCAGTTACATCAAGGGGGAGTCGGAGCAGTTCTTC.

The rearrangement links TRBV19 to TRBJ1-4, with D possibly TRBD1 on 5 matching bases. CDR3 size: 17 residues. Germline loops: CDR1 LNHDA, CDR2 SQIVND (reference sequence). V shed 6 bases and J shed 7 bases, with 24 bases lying between them. The CDR3 sequence: CASSTGGVRLLGEKLFF. Written as DNA, the CDR3 is TGTGCCAGTAGCACTGGGGGGGTTCGGCTCCTAGGTGAAAAACTGTTTTTT.